This T cell receptor (beta chain) stems from a study of shared clonotypes between healthy human individuals. For the study at large: Plates per donor: three CD4 naive, three CD4 memory, two CD8 naive, one CD8 memory.

As concerns this clone: Its antigen is undetermined.

Findings and caveats of the study: Against clonotypes common to all four donors, non-shared ones had lower generation probabilities. Among the subsets, naive ones generally showed larger estimated richness than memory ones.

The V end lost 5 bases, the J end lost 4 bases, and 6 bases lay between the germline ends. The V gene's germline CDR1 is MNHEY and CDR2 SVGAGI. The length of the CDR3 is 11 residues. Replicate PCRs run on sorted subsets employed 200 ng DNA, 25,000 to 35,000 T cell genomes. Only in-frame clones appear in the TCRdb table, and some are missing; sequencing was by immunoSEQ multiplex PCR. The sample carries about a million clones, 60% to 85% recorded once. The chain links TRBV6-5 to TRBJ2-7; D gene ambiguous. Sequenced input: memory CD4+ T cells from PBMCs. Subset here: CD45RA-negative fraction. The clonotype was recovered from a man younger than 30 in good health. Some clones in this sample may be carry-over from other donors' samples. CDR3 nucleotide sequence: TGTGCCAGCAGTACAAAGTACGAGCAGTACTTC. Translated, it gives CASSTKYEQYF.